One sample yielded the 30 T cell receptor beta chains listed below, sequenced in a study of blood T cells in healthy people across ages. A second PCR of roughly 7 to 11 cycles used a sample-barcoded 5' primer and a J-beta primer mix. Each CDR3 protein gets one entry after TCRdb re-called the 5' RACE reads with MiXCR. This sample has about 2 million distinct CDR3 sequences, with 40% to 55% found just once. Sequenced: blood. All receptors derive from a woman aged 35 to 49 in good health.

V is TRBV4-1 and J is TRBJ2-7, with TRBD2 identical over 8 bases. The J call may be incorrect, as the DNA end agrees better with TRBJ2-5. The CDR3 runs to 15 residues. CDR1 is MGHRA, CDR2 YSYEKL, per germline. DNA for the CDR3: TGCGCCAGCAGCGCCGCCAGCGGGGGTGTTCAGACCCAGTACTTC. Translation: CASSAASGGVQTQYF.

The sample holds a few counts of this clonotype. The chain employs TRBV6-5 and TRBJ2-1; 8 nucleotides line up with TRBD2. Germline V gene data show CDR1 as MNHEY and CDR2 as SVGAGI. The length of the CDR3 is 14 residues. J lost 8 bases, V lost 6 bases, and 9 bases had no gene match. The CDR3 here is CASSSNGGAYEQFF. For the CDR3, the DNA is TGTGCCAGCAGCTCAAACGGGGGGGCCTATGAGCAGTTCTTC.

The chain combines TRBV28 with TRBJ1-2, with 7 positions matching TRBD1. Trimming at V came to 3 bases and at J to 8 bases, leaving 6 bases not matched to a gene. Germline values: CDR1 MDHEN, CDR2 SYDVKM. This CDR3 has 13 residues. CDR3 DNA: TGTGCCAGCAGTTTCCCACAGGGGCAGGGCTACACCTTC. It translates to CASSFPQGQGYTF.

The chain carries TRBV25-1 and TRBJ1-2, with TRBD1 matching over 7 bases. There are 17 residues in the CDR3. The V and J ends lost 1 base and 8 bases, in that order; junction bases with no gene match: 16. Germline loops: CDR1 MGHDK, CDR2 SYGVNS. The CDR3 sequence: CASSESKAGGAGRGYTF. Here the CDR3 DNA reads TGTGCCAGCAGTGAATCCAAAGCAGGGGGGGCTGGAAGGGGCTACACCTTC.

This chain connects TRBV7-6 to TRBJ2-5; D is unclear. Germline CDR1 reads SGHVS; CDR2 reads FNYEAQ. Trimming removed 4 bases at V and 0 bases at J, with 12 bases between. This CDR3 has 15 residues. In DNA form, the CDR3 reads TGTGCCAGCAGCTCAACTAACGGGTACCAAGAGACCCAGTACTTC. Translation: CASSSTNGYQETQYF.

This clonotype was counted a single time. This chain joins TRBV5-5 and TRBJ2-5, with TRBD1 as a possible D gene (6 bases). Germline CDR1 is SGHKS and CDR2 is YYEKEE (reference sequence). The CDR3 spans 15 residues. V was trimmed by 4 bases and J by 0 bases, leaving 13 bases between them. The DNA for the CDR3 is TGTGCCAGCAGCACCGGGGACACCCACCAAGAGACCCAGTACTTC. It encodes CASSTGDTHQETQYF.

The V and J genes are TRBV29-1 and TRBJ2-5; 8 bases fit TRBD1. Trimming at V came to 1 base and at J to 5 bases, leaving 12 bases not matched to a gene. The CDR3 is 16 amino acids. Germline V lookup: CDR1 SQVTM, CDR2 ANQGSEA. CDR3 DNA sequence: TGCAGCGTTGAAGCGGACGGGACAGGACTTCGGGAGACCCAGTACTTC. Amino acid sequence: CSVEADGTGLRETQYF.

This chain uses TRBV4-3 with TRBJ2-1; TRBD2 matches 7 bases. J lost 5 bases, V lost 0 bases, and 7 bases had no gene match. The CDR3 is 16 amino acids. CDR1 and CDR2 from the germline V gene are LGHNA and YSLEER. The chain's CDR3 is CASSQDPSGRNNEQFF. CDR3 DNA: TGCGCCAGCAGCCAAGATCCTAGCGGAAGAAACAATGAGCAGTTCTTC.

CDR3 in DNA: TGTGCCAGCAGCAAGGGACGTGGGAGCTCCTACAATGAGCAGTTCTTC. It specifies CASSKGRGSSYNEQFF. The chain uses TRBV7-2 and TRBJ2-1; possibly TRBD1 or TRBD2 for D (5 bases each). Germline V lookup: CDR1 SGHTA, CDR2 FQGNSA. Trimming pared 5 bases from V and 0 bases from J, leaving 14 bases between. The CDR3 is 16 amino acids.

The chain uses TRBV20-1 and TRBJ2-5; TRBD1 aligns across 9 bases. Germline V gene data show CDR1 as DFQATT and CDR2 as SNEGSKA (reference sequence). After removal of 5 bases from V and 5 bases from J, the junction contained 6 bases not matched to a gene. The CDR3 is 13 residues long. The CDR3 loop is CSALWTGAETQYF. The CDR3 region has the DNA TGCAGTGCTTTATGGACAGGGGCCGAGACCCAGTACTTC.

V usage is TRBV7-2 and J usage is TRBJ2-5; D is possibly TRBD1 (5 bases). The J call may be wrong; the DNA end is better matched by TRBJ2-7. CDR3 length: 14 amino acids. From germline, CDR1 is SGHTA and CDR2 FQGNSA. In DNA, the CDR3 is TGTGCCAGCAGCGTAGGGGCAGGGTTGAACGAGCAGTACTTC. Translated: CASSVGAGLNEQYF.

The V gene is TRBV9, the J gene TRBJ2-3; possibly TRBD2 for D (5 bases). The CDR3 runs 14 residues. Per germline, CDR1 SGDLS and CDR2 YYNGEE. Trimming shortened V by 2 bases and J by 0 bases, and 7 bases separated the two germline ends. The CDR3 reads CASSVRTSTDTQYF. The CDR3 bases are TGTGCCAGCAGCGTCCGGACTAGCACAGATACGCAGTATTTT.

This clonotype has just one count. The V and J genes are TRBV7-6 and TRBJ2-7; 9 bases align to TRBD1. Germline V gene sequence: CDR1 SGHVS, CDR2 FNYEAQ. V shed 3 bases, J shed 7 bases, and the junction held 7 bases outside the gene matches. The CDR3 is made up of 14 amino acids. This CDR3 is CASSFSGTGQEQYF. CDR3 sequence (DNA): TGTGCCAGCAGCTTTTCCGGGACAGGGCAAGAGCAGTACTTC.

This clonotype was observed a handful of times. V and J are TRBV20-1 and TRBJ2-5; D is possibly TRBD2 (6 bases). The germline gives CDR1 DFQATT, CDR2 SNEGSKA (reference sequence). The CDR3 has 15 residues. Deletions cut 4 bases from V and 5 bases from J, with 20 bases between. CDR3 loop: CSANNPGTAEETQYF. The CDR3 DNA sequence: TGCAGTGCTAACAACCCCGGGACTGCAGAGGAGACCCAGTACTTC.

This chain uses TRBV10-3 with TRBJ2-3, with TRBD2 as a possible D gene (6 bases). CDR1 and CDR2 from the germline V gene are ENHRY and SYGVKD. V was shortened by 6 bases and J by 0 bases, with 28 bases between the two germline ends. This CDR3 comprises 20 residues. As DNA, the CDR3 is TGTGCCATCAGCCACCCGGGGGACGGGGGAGACACCTCTAGCACAGATACGCAGTATTTT. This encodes CAISHPGDGGDTSSTDTQYF.

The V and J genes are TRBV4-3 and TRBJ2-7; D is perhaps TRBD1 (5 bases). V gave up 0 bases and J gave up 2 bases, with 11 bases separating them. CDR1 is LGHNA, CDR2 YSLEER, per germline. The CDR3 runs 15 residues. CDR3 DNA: TGCGCCAGCAGCCAAGATCCAACAGGTCCCTACGAGCAGTACTTC. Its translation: CASSQDPTGPYEQYF.

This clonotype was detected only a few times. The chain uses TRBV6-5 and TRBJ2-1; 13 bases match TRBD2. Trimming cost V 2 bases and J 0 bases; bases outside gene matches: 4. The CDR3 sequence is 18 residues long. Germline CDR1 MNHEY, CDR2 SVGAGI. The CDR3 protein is CASSYGGLAGSSYNEQFF. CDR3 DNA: TGTGCCAGCAGTTACGGGGGACTAGCGGGGAGCTCCTACAATGAGCAGTTCTTC.

The CDR3 coding sequence is TGCGCCAGCAGCCAAGAGAGCAGAGCTATCGGGGAGCTGTTTTTT. Translation gives CASSQESRAIGELFF. The rearrangement uses TRBV4-3 and TRBJ2-2; D gene unclear. V dropped 0 bases and J dropped 7 bases, with 12 bases sitting between them. The CDR3 length is 15 residues. Germline values: CDR1 LGHNA, CDR2 YSLEER.

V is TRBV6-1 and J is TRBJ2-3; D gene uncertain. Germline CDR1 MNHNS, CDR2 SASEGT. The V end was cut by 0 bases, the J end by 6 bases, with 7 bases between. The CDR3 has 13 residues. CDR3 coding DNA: TGTGCCAGCAGTGAAGCCCGAAGGGATACGCAGTATTTT. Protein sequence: CASSEARRDTQYF.

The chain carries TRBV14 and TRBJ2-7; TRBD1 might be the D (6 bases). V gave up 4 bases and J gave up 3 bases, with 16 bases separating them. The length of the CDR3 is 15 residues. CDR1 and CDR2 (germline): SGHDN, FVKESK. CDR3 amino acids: CASSPRTAQLYEQYF. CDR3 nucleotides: TGTGCCAGCAGCCCCCGGACAGCCCAGCTCTACGAGCAGTACTTC.

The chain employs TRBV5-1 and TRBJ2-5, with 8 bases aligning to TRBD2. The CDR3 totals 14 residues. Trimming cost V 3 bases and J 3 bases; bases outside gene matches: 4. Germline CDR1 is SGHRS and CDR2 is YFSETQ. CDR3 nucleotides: TGCGCCAGCAGCTGGGGACTAGTTAAAGAGACCCAGTACTTC. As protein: CASSWGLVKETQYF. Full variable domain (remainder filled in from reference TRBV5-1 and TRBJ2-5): KAGVTQTPRYLIKTRGQQVTLSCSPISGHRSVSWYQQTPGQGLQFLFEYFSETQRNKGNFPGRFSGRQFSNSRSEMNVSTLELGDSALYLCASSWGLVKETQYFGPGTRLLVL.

The DNA for the CDR3 is TGTGCCAGCAGTTTGGCCCAACTGGCGGGGTTAGAGCAGTACTTC. This translates into CASSLAQLAGLEQYF. This chain links TRBV12-3 or TRBV12-4 with TRBJ2-5; maybe TRBD2 (6 bases). The V end lost 3 bases, the J end lost 11 bases, and 22 bases lay between the germline ends. CDR3 length: 15 amino acids.

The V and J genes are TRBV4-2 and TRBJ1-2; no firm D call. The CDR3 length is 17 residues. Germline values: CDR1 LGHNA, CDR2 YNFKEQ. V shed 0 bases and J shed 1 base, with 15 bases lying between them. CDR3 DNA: TGTGCCAGCAGCCAAGATCGGGGATCCGGCCATAACTATGGCTACACCTTC. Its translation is CASSQDRGSGHNYGYTF.

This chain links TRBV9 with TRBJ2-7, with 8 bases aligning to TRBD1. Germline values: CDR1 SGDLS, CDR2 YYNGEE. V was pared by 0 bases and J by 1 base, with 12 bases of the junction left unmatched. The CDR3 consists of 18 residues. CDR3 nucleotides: TGTGCCAGCAGCGTAGAGCCAGGGGGCGCGTCCTCTTCCTACGAGCAGTACTTC. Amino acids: CASSVEPGGASSSYEQYF.

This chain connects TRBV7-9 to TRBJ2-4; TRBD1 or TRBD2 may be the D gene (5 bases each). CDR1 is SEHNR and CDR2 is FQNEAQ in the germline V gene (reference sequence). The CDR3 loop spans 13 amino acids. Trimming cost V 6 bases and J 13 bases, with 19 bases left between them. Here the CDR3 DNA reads TGTGCCAGCAGGAGGGGACGGGGATACGCGCAGTACTTC. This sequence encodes CASRRGRGYAQYF.

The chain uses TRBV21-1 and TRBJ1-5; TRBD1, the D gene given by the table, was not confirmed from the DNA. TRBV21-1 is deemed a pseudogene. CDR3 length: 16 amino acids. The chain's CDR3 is CASSDSRGEGMQPQHF. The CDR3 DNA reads TGTGCCAGCAGCGACTCCCGGGGGGAAGGAATGCAGCCCCAGCATTTT.

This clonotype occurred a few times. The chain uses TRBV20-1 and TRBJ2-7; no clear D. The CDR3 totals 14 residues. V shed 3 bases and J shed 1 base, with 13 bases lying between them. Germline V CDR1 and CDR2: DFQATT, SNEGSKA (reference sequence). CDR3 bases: TGCAGTGCTAGCTTGGGCAGGCCTTCCTACGAGCAGTACTTC. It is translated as CSASLGRPSYEQYF.

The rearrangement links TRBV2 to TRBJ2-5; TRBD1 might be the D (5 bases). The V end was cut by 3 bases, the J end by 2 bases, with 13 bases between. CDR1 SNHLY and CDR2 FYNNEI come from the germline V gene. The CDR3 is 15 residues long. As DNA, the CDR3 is TGTGCCAGCAGTGACAGAACAGGTAGACAAGAGACCCAGTACTTC. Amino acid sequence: CASSDRTGRQETQYF.

The CDR3 is CASSPLAGGPVNEQFF. The CDR3, as DNA: TGTGCCAGCAGTCCCTTAGCGGGGGGGCCTGTCAATGAGCAGTTCTTC. The V and J genes are TRBV6-6 and TRBJ2-1; 11 nucleotides match TRBD2. V trimming: 5 bases; J trimming: 6 bases; junction bases outside the gene matches: 9. Germline CDR1 and CDR2: MNHNY and SVGAGI (reference sequence). The CDR3 is 16 amino acids.

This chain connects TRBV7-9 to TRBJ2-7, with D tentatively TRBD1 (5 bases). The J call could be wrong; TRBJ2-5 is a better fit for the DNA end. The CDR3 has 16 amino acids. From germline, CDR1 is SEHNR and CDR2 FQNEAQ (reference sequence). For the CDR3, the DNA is TGTGCCAGCAACCTTAAGGGGAAGGCCCTCCGGGAGACCCAGTACTTC. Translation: CASNLKGKALRETQYF.